This T cell receptor (beta chain) appears in the sequencing data of a study of cytomegalovirus exposure and HLA in healthy donors. PCR amplification relied on 60 Vbeta primers (plus 13 Jbeta primers). Sequenced by immunoSEQ multiplex PCR; TCRdb stores in-frame clones only, minus some. The table shows 150,000 to 200,000 clones, with around 80% occurring only once. The TCR sequence derives from a male donor in good health and CMV-seronegative. The specimen was PBMCs.

In nucleotides, the CDR3 is TGTGCCAGCAGGGCCACAAAAAATGAGCAGTTCTTC. It encodes CASRATKNEQFF. The V and J genes are TRBV7-9 and TRBJ2-1; no reliable D call. The CDR3 loop spans 12 amino acids. V shed 6 bases and J shed 7 bases, with 10 bases lying between them. Germline V gives CDR1 SEHNR, CDR2 FQNEAQ (reference sequence). Supplemented by reference TRBV7-9 and TRBJ2-1, the full variable domain reads DTGVSQNPRHKITKRGQNVTFRCDPISEHNRLYWYRQTLGQGPEFLTYFQNEAQLEKSRLLSDRFSAERPKGSFSTLEIQRTEQGDSAMYLCASRATKNEQFFGPGTRLTVL.